The sequence of this TCR beta chain was determined in a study of T cells in Graves' hyperthyroidism and ophthalmopathy. This clonotype came up a few times. There were TCR beta CDR3 regions amplified from RNA transcripts. The HTBI set primed first-round TCR CDR3 RT-PCR. TCRdb re-called the multiplex PCR reads through MiXCR, storing one row per CDR3 protein. The sample holds approximately 600,000 distinct CDR3 sequences, less than 25% seen once. The CDR3 is 15 residues long. Trimming removed 8 bases from V and 1 base from J; junction bases left unmatched: 10. Germline CDR1 reads LGHDT; CDR2 reads YNNKEL (reference sequence).

Sequenced input: blood. This chain joins TRBV3-1 and TRBJ2-5; TRBD2 matches 7 bases. The TCR was taken from a man aged 25-40 years with Graves' ophthalmopathy. The CDR3 coding sequence is TGTGCCAGCTCTAGGGGAGCGGGGAGCCAAGAGACCCAGTACTTC. Translation: CASSRGAGSQETQYF.